Below, 24 T cell receptor beta chains from the same sample are listed, as sequenced in a study of blood T cell repertoires in COVID-19. This table comes from immunoSEQ multiplex PCR, and its TCRdb copy is limited to in-frame clones, with some not included. The sample lists some 120,000 clones; almost 85% were seen once. The sequenced material came from peripheral blood. The receptors derive from a woman younger than 45 who had recovered from COVID-19.

Notes on this clone: Its ends do not fully match the called genes, so a read error is possible. This chain uses TRBV12-3 or TRBV12-4 with TRBJ1-2; 10 bases fit TRBD1. This CDR3 is 13 amino acids long. Here the CDR3 reads CASRLDRGHGYTF. The CDR3 nucleotides read TGTGCCAGCAGATTAGACAGGGGGCATGGCTACACCTTC.

This chain links TRBV10-2 with TRBJ1-1; perhaps TRBD1 as D (6 bases). The CDR3 spans 17 residues. In germline, CDR1 is WSHSY, CDR2 SAAADI. Trimming pared 2 bases from V and 5 bases from J, leaving 21 bases between. The CDR3 DNA is TGCGCCAGCAGTGAGGCGATGGCGGGGGCCCTAGTGACTGAAGCTTTCTTT. This sequence encodes CASSEAMAGALVTEAFF.

This clone was picked up many times. The J gene is TRBJ2-7, the V gene TRBV19; a possible D gene is TRBD1 (6 bases). The germline V gene has CDR1 LNHDA and CDR2 SQIVND (reference sequence). Between the trimmed V and J ends, which lost 5 bases and 4 bases, there was a span of 12 bases. This CDR3 is 13 amino acids long. CDR3 protein: CASSAGELYEQYF. DNA for the CDR3: TGTGCCAGTAGTGCAGGGGAATTATACGAGCAGTACTTC.

J is TRBJ1-6 and V is TRBV6-5; 8 bases are shared with TRBD1. V dropped 7 bases and J dropped 5; count of bases not matched to a gene: 4. The CDR3 is 14 residues long. Germline CDR1 MNHEY, CDR2 SVGAGI. CDR3 amino acids: CASNLQGDNSPLHF. The CDR3 bases are TGTGCCAGCAACCTACAGGGGGATAATTCACCCCTCCACTTT.

The genes are TRBV24-1 and TRBJ2-3, with TRBD2 matching 9 bases. Germline assignment: CDR1 KGHDR and CDR2 SFDVKD. The CDR3 has 15 residues. The trim removed 3 bases at V and 4 bases at J, leaving 4 bases unmatched. The CDR3 nucleotides read TGTGCCACCAGTGATGGGCGGGGGGGCGCAGATACGCAGTATTTT. Translating it yields CATSDGRGGADTQYF.

The chain recombines TRBV6-2 or TRBV6-3 with TRBJ1-1, with TRBD1 identical over 9 bases. Germline V gene sequence: CDR1 MNHEY, CDR2 SVGEGT. V dropped 0 bases and J dropped 0; count of bases not matched to a gene: 5. CDR3 length: 17 amino acids. CDR3 region: CASSYSQQGAVNTEAFF. The CDR3 DNA reads TGTGCCAGCAGTTACTCACAACAGGGGGCAGTGAACACTGAAGCTTTCTTT.

The J gene is TRBJ2-3, the V gene TRBV10-3; no firm D call. Germline CDR1 and CDR2: ENHRY and SYGVKD. V was trimmed by 3 bases and J by 7 bases, leaving 17 bases between them. The CDR3 length is 15 residues. CDR3 DNA sequence: TGTGCCATCAGTGAAAATAGCAGAGGTTTACATACGCAGTATTTT. Protein: CAISENSRGLHTQYF.

This sequence joins TRBV18 and TRBJ1-2; TRBD1 might be the D (6 bases). Deletions cut 6 bases from V and 4 bases from J, with 21 bases between. Germline CDR1 and CDR2: KGHSH and LQKENI. The CDR3 sequence is 16 residues long. For the CDR3, the DNA is TGTGCCAGCTCGCCCTCGCGTCAGGGGCCCGGCTATGGCTACACCTTC. This gives the protein CASSPSRQGPGYGYTF.

The rearrangement joins TRBV2 to TRBJ2-7; possible D gene TRBD2, 6 bases. The CDR3 is made up of 11 amino acids. The V and J ends lost 8 bases and 4 bases respectively, with 9 bases between them. CDR1 and CDR2 from the germline V gene are SNHLY and FYNNEI. The CDR3 nucleotides read TGTGCCAGCCGGGGAGGATACGAGCAGTACTTC. It is translated as CASRGGYEQYF.

This clone appeared once. This sequence joins TRBV27 and TRBJ1-3, with a possible D match to TRBD1 (6 bases). The germline gives CDR1 MNHEY, CDR2 SMNVEV (reference sequence). This CDR3 region has 17 residues. V lost 6 bases and J lost 3, with 21 bases in between. The CDR3 region is CASRTGTLDLIGNTIYF. The CDR3, as DNA: TGTGCCAGCAGAACAGGGACCTTGGATCTGATTGGAAACACCATATATTTT.

The chain links TRBV4-1 to TRBJ2-7, with a tentative D call TRBD2 (5 bases). Deletions cut 3 bases from V and 0 bases from J, with 9 bases between. Germline assignment: CDR1 MGHRA and CDR2 YSYEKL. There are 14 residues in the CDR3. For the CDR3, the DNA is TGCGCCAGCAGCCATCCGGGGATCTCCTACGAGCAGTACTTC. Translation gives CASSHPGISYEQYF.

V gene TRBV5-1 combines with J gene TRBJ2-2, with D perhaps TRBD2 (6 bases). Trimming cost V 7 bases and J 4 bases, with 14 bases left between them. CDR3 length: 14 residues. The V gene's germline CDR1 is SGHRS and CDR2 YFSETQ. The CDR3 reads CASEYGRSTGELFF. The CDR3 DNA sequence: TGCGCCAGCGAATATGGGAGGTCCACCGGGGAGCTGTTTTTT.

This chain joins TRBV5-1 and TRBJ2-2; 8 nucleotides agree with TRBD2. In germline, CDR1 is SGHRS, CDR2 YFSETQ. The length of the CDR3 is 15 residues. The V and J ends lost 4 bases and 0 bases, in that order; junction bases with no gene match: 2. CDR3 sequence (DNA): TGCGCCAGCAGCGCGACTAGCGCGAACACCGGGGAGCTGTTTTTT. Amino acid sequence: CASSATSANTGELFF.

This rearrangement joins TRBV7-9 to TRBJ1-3; D not certain. The CDR3 has 14 amino acids. Germline V gives CDR1 SEHNR, CDR2 FQNEAQ (reference sequence). Trimming took off 4 bases at V and 7 bases at J, with 14 bases between the two ends. The CDR3 sequence is CASSSQRGGNTIYF. The CDR3 bases are TGTGCCAGCAGCTCCCAACGGGGTGGGAACACCATATATTTT.

This clone came up once. This sequence joins TRBV3-1 (or the pseudogene TRBV3-2) and TRBJ2-2; 7 bases fit TRBD2. Germline lookup yields CDR1 LGHDT and CDR2 YNNKEL (reference sequence). J gave up 4 bases and V 1 base, and 9 bases lay outside the gene matches. The CDR3 has 17 amino acids. In nucleotides, the CDR3 is TGTGCCAGCAGCCAAGGGCGGGTGGGACTATCCACCGGGGAGCTGTTTTTT. Protein: CASSQGRVGLSTGELFF.

The rearrangement links TRBV27 to TRBJ2-7; 15 bases line up with TRBD2. The trim removed 6 bases at V and 5 bases at J, leaving 11 bases unmatched. The CDR3 has 17 amino acids. CDR1 MNHEY and CDR2 SMNVEV come from the germline V gene (reference sequence). The CDR3 protein is CASSRGLAGGFVDEQYF. CDR3 bases: TGTGCCAGCAGCCGGGGACTAGCGGGAGGATTTGTGGACGAGCAGTACTTC.

The chain's CDR3 is CASRRDEGGGTEQETQYF. CDR3 DNA sequence: TGTGCCAGCAGACGAGACGAAGGGGGCGGGACCGAACAAGAGACCCAGTACTTC. The gene calls are TRBV11-2 and TRBJ2-5, with TRBD1 as a possible D gene (7 bases). This CDR3 has 18 residues. Per the germline V gene, CDR1 is SGHAT and CDR2 is FQNNGV. Trimming left V 6 bases short and J 2 bases short, with 25 bases between.

This clone was seen just once. The same CDR3 is also encoded by other DNA sequences in this sample. The J gene is TRBJ2-7, the V gene TRBV9, with D perhaps TRBD2 (5 bases). Germline V gene lookup returns CDR1 SGDLS and CDR2 YYNGEE. Trimming took off 0 bases at V and 0 bases at J, with 7 bases between the two ends. This CDR3 contains 14 residues. The CDR3 reads CASSVGGSSYEQYF. In DNA form, the CDR3 reads TGTGCCAGCAGCGTAGGAGGGAGCTCCTACGAGCAGTACTTC.

This chain joins TRBV7-9 and TRBJ2-7; 12 bases agree with TRBD2. The J segment lost 6 bases and the V segment lost 5 bases, leaving 11 bases of the junction unmatched. Germline lookup yields CDR1 SEHNR and CDR2 FQNEAQ (reference sequence). The CDR3 has 16 amino acids. In DNA form, the CDR3 reads TGTGCCAGCAGCCCTTCTAGCGGGAGGGCCAAGAGCGAGCAGTACTTC. Translating it yields CASSPSSGRAKSEQYF.

The chain employs TRBV27 and TRBJ1-5; 10 bases line up with TRBD1. Germline CDR1 reads MNHEY; CDR2 reads SMNVEV (reference sequence). The junction had 9 bases not matched to a gene; V was cut back by 6 bases and J by 7 bases. The CDR3 has 15 residues. CDR3 DNA: TGTGCCAGCAGCTTACGACAGGGGGCCGGCCAGCCCCAGCATTTT. This translates into CASSLRQGAGQPQHF.

The rearrangement uses TRBV6-6 and TRBJ2-1; 12 bases line up with TRBD2. Germline lookup yields CDR1 MNHNY and CDR2 SVGAGI (reference sequence). Trimming at V came to 2 bases and at J to 8 bases, leaving 7 bases not matched to a gene. CDR3 size: 16 residues. DNA for the CDR3: TGTGCCAGCAGTTACCGACTAGCGGGAGATCGTTATGAGCAGTTCTTC. It encodes CASSYRLAGDRYEQFF.

This clone was observed once. The V call is TRBV6-5, the J call TRBJ1-1; D is possibly TRBD1 (6 bases). This CDR3 region has 15 residues. CDR1 and CDR2 (germline): MNHEY, SVGAGI. V shed 6 bases and J shed 4 bases, with 18 bases lying between them. The CDR3: CASSTLQGWSTEAFF. DNA of the CDR3: TGTGCCAGCAGCACCCTTCAGGGGTGGTCCACTGAAGCTTTCTTT.

This chain joins TRBV18 and TRBJ2-7, with TRBD1 identical over 7 bases. CDR3 length equals 15 residues. Germline V gene lookup returns CDR1 KGHSH and CDR2 LQKENI. The V gene end was trimmed by 5 bases and the J gene end by 3 bases; junction bases not matched to a gene: 10. In nucleotides, the CDR3 is TGTGCCAGCTCAGCATCCGGGACAGCCCGCTACGAGCAGTACTTC. It is translated as CASSASGTARYEQYF.

This chain links TRBV5-6 with TRBJ1-1, with TRBD1 as a possible D gene (5 bases). Trimming removed 4 bases from V and 0 bases from J, with 13 bases in between. In germline, CDR1 is SGHDT, CDR2 YYEEEE. CDR3 length: 15 amino acids. The CDR3 region is CASSPGAGLNTEAFF. In nucleotides, the CDR3 is TGTGCCAGCAGCCCTGGGGCGGGGTTGAACACTGAAGCTTTCTTT.